The next 5 T cell receptor beta chains were all read from a single sample in a study of blood T cell repertoires in COVID-19. TCRdb keeps only in-frame clones here, not all; method: immunoSEQ multiplex PCR. The table includes 30,000 or so clones, around 91% detected once. The material sequenced was peripheral blood. These receptors were obtained from a man at least 80 years old with acute or convalescent COVID-19.

The chain couples TRBV18 to TRBJ1-5; D possibly corresponds to TRBD1 (5 bases). Germline loops: CDR1 KGHSH, CDR2 LQKENI. V lost 6 bases and J lost 3, with 21 bases in between. This CDR3 is built from 17 residues. CDR3 coding DNA: TGTGCCAGCTCTCTATCTAGGGGCGAGGAACCCAATCAGCCCCAGCATTTT. Translating it yields CASSLSRGEEPNQPQHF.

The chain recombines TRBV14 with TRBJ2-7; 7 bases are a match to TRBD1. The CDR3 totals 17 residues. The junction had 10 bases not matched to a gene; V was cut back by 0 bases and J by 2 bases. CDR1 is SGHDN and CDR2 is FVKESK in the germline V gene. CDR3 sequence: CASSQDLLRDSPYEQYF. As DNA, the CDR3 is TGTGCCAGCAGCCAAGATCTATTACGGGACAGCCCCTACGAGCAGTACTTC.

The genes are TRBV19 and TRBJ2-1; 15 nucleotides agree with TRBD2. The CDR3 covers 16 residues. V dropped 10 bases and J dropped 1; count of bases not matched to a gene: 5. The V gene's germline CDR1 is LNHDA and CDR2 SQIVND (reference sequence). The CDR3 bases are TGTGCCACTAGAGGACTAGCGGGGGGGTCCTACAATGAGCAGTTCTTC. Residues: CATRGLAGGSYNEQFF.

V usage is TRBV10-2 and J usage is TRBJ2-7; maybe TRBD2 (7 bases). The CDR3 is 13 residues long. Germline values: CDR1 WSHSY, CDR2 SAAADI. V lost 10 bases, J lost 4 bases, and 17 bases lay in between. The CDR3, as DNA: TGCGCCACCTCAGGCGGGGGCGGATACGAGCAGTACTTC. Protein sequence: CATSGGGGYEQYF.

The chain couples TRBV5-8 to TRBJ2-2; D unresolved. V lost 0 bases, J lost 4 bases, and 10 bases lay in between. Germline lookup yields CDR1 SGHTS and CDR2 YDEGEE. This CDR3 has 15 residues. DNA of the CDR3: TGTGCCAGCAGCTTGGTGAGGCCCGGCACCGGGGAGCTGTTTTTT. It specifies CASSLVRPGTGELFF.